These 13 T cell receptor beta chains share one sample of origin, sequenced in a study of shared clonotypes between healthy human individuals. Produced via immunoSEQ multiplex PCR; TCRdb's table is partial and in-frame only. This sample has over 2 million clones, with around 95% found just once. Source material: naive CD4+ T cells sorted from blood. Subset defined: CD45RA+ positively selected. The receptor set was obtained from a man aged 18 to 29 in good health.

The CDR3, as DNA: TGTGCCAGCAGCGCCCGGGACGAGCAGTACTTC. This codes for CASSARDEQYF. The rearrangement uses TRBV7-9 and TRBJ2-7; D not certain. V was trimmed by 5 bases and J by 5 bases, leaving 7 bases between them. Germline values: CDR1 SEHNR, CDR2 FQNEAQ (reference sequence). There are 11 residues in the CDR3.

The V and J genes are TRBV5-4 and TRBJ1-1, with a weak D call TRBD1 (6 bases). In germline, CDR1 is SGHNT, CDR2 YYREEE (reference sequence). Trimming shortened V by 3 bases and J by 4 bases, and 10 bases separated the two germline ends. CDR3 length: 13 residues. The CDR3 DNA reads as TGTGCCAGCAGCTATGACAGGTTCACTGAAGCTTTCTTT. The encoded protein is CASSYDRFTEAFF. Supplemented by reference TRBV5-4 and TRBJ1-1, the full variable domain reads ETGVTQSPTHLIKTRGQQVTLRCSSQSGHNTVSWYQQALGQGPQFIFQYYREEENGRGNFPPRFSGLQFPNYSSELNVNALELDDSALYLCASSYDRFTEAFFGQGTRLTVV.

The V call is TRBV6-6, the J call TRBJ1-6, with a weak D call TRBD1 (5 bases). This CDR3 comprises 14 residues. Germline V gene data show CDR1 as MNHNY and CDR2 as SVGAGI (reference sequence). Trimming cost V 6 bases and J 8 bases, with 14 bases left between them. DNA for the CDR3: TGTGCCAGCAGGGGGGGGACGGACCATTCACCCCTCCACTTT. Translation gives CASRGGTDHSPLHF.

This clone was observed once. V usage is TRBV6-5 and J usage is TRBJ1-1, with 8 positions matching TRBD1. The junction had 5 bases not matched to a gene; V was cut back by 5 bases and J by 3 bases. This CDR3 region has 14 residues. The germline V gene has CDR1 MNHEY and CDR2 SVGAGI. The CDR3 region is CASSPGTGYTEAFF. In DNA form, the CDR3 reads TGTGCCAGCAGTCCCGGGACAGGCTACACTGAAGCTTTCTTT.

The CDR3 DNA is TGTGCCAGTAGTATTGGGGGACTTCCAGTCGGGTATGGCTACACCTTC. This sequence encodes CASSIGGLPVGYGYTF. J is TRBJ1-2 and V is TRBV19, with a possible D match to TRBD1 (5 bases). The CDR3 contains 16 residues. Trimming removed 3 bases at V and 5 bases at J, with 19 bases between. From germline, CDR1 is LNHDA and CDR2 SQIVND (reference sequence).

J is TRBJ2-3 and V is TRBV29-1; 15 positions match TRBD2. This CDR3 spans 18 amino acids. Germline V CDR1 and CDR2: SQVTM, ANQGSEA. V lost 7 bases to trimming and J lost 1 base; unmatched junction nucleotides: 12. The DNA for the CDR3 is TGCAGCGCCCCGAGGAGGACTAGCGGGGGGGCCCGCACAGATACGCAGTATTTT. This codes for CSAPRRTSGGARTDTQYF.

On this clone: Different DNA sequences within this sample yield the same CDR3. The chain carries TRBV11-2 and TRBJ1-4; D gene uncertain. Germline V CDR1 and CDR2: SGHAT, FQNNGV. The CDR3 loop spans 15 amino acids. The V and J ends lost 2 bases and 0 bases respectively, with 7 bases between them. Here the CDR3 DNA reads TGTGCCAGCAGCTTAAGTGGGGCAACTAATGAAAAACTGTTTTTT. It specifies CASSLSGATNEKLFF.

A word on this clone: The same CDR3 can be traced to other DNA sequences in this sample. The J gene is TRBJ2-1, the V gene TRBV5-1, with 12 bases that match TRBD2. This CDR3 is 15 amino acids long. The germline CDR1 and CDR2 sequences are SGHRS and YFSETQ. The trim removed 0 bases at V and 8 bases at J, leaving 3 bases unmatched. In DNA form, the CDR3 reads TGCGCCAGCAGCTTGGGACTAGCGGGAGTGGATGAGCAGTTCTTC. It encodes CASSLGLAGVDEQFF.

V gene TRBV28 combines with J gene TRBJ1-2, with TRBD1 identical over 7 bases. The CDR3 contains 12 residues. Germline V gene sequence: CDR1 MDHEN, CDR2 SYDVKM. The CDR3 here is CASTGSLYGYTF. The CDR3 DNA sequence: TGTGCGTCGACAGGGTCCCTGTATGGCTACACCTTC.

The gene calls are TRBV9 and TRBJ2-1; D may be TRBD1 (5 bases). The CDR3 contains 16 residues. The germline V gene has CDR1 SGDLS and CDR2 YYNGEE. V was cut by 0 bases and J by 7 bases, with 17 bases left in between. The CDR3 bases are TGTGCCAGCAGCGTAGTATCCAGGGTCCCTTTGAATGAGCAGTTCTTC. It specifies CASSVVSRVPLNEQFF.

This rearrangement joins TRBV10-1 to TRBJ2-3; TRBD1 or TRBD2 may be the D gene (5 bases each). CDR3 size: 14 residues. V was shortened by 8 bases and J by 2 bases, with 14 bases between the two germline ends. The germline V gene encodes CDR1 WNHNN and CDR2 SYGVQD (reference sequence). CDR3 coding DNA: TGCGCCAGCGGGGACGGACCCATCACAGATACGCAGTATTTT. Its translation is CASGDGPITDTQYF.

The CDR3 spells CASSIAGTDTQYF. The CDR3 DNA is TGTGCCAGCAGCATAGCGGGGACAGATACGCAGTATTTT. The chain joins TRBV5-4 to TRBJ2-3; 8 bases map to TRBD2. Trimming at V came to 4 bases and at J to 3 bases, leaving 1 base not matched to a gene. The germline gives CDR1 SGHNT, CDR2 YYREEE (reference sequence). The length of the CDR3 is 13 residues.

This clone was seen a handful of times. The identical CDR3 is also encoded by other nucleotide sequences in the sample. The chain recombines TRBV7-9 with TRBJ1-2; D is ambiguous. Germline V gene lookup returns CDR1 SEHNR and CDR2 FQNEAQ (reference sequence). V was clipped by 5 bases and J by 2 bases, with 6 bases between them. CDR3 length equals 12 residues. The CDR3 sequence: CASSLVNYGYTF. As DNA, the CDR3 is TGTGCCAGCAGCCTGGTAAACTATGGCTACACCTTC.